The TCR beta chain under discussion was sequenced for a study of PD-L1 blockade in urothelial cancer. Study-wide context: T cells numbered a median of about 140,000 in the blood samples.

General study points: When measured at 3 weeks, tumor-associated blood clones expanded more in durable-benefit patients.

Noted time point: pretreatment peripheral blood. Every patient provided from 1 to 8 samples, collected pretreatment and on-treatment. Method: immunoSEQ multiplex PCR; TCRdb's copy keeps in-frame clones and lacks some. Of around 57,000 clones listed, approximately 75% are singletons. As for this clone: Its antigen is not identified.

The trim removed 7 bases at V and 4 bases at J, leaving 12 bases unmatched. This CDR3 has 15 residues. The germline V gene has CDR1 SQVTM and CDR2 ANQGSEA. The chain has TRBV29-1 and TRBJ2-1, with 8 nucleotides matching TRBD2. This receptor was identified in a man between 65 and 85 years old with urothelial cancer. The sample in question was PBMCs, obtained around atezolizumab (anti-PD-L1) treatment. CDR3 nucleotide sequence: TGCAGCGCCCAAGGGCTAGCGGGTGATTACAATGAGCAGTTCTTC. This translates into CSAQGLAGDYNEQFF.